One and the same sample provided the 3 T cell receptor beta chains below, sequenced in a study of human T cells and chemical hapten exposure. TCRdb passed the RACE reads through MiXCR, listing each CDR3 protein once. The sample holds around 71,000 distinct CDR3 sequences, around 9.5% seen once. Documented time point: patch test 1, 2 weeks after DPC sensitization. Treatment defined: therapeutic diphenylcyclopropenone sensitization with weekly scalp DPC. The source was whole blood, collected in connection with sensitization to the hapten diphenylcyclopropenone (DPC). These receptor sequences come from a woman in her thirties or forties with alopecia areata. Some clones in this sample may be carry-over from other donors' samples.

In its sample, this clonotype was seen many times. The V and J genes are TRBV11-2 and TRBJ2-7; D unclear. This CDR3 is 12 amino acids long. The germline gives CDR1 SGHAT, CDR2 FQNNGV. The V end lost 6 bases, the J end lost 6 bases, and 12 bases lay between the germline ends. The CDR3, as DNA: TGTGCCAGCAGTTTTAGCCCACCCGAGCAGTACTTC. Its protein is CASSFSPPEQYF.

There are many counts of this clonotype. Here the CDR3 reads CSATSGGAGNEQFF. The CDR3 nucleotides read TGCAGTGCTACTAGCGGGGGGGCCGGGAATGAGCAGTTCTTC. This chain links TRBV20-1 with TRBJ2-1; 12 bases agree with TRBD2. CDR1 is DFQATT and CDR2 is SNEGSKA in the germline V gene (reference sequence). The CDR3 length is 14 residues. J was trimmed by 7 bases and V by 4 bases; bases with no gene match: 5.

This clonotype has at least ten counts. The rearrangement uses TRBV5-1 and TRBJ2-1, with 8 bases that match TRBD2. The J segment lost 12 bases and the V segment lost 0 bases, leaving 14 bases of the junction unmatched. The CDR3 has 16 residues. From germline, CDR1 is SGHRS and CDR2 YFSETQ. CDR3 protein: CASSLDPGLADFGQFF. In DNA form, the CDR3 reads TGCGCCAGCAGCTTGGATCCTGGACTAGCTGATTTTGGGCAGTTCTTC.